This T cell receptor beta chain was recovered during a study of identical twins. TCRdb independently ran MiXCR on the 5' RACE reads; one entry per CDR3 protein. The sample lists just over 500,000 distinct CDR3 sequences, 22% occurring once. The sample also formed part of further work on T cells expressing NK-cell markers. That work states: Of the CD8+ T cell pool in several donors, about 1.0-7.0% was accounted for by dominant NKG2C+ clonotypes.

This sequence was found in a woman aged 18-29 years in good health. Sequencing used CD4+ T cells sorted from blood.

CDR3 amino acids: CASSGGGSISNSPLHF. As DNA, the CDR3 is TGTGCCAGCAGCGGGGGGGGCAGCATTTCTAATTCACCCCTCCACTTT. The chain carries TRBV5-5 and TRBJ1-6, with D possibly TRBD1 on 6 matching bases. From germline, CDR1 is SGHKS and CDR2 YYEKEE (reference sequence). The CDR3 contains 16 residues. The V end was cut by 4 bases, the J end by 6 bases, with 17 bases between.